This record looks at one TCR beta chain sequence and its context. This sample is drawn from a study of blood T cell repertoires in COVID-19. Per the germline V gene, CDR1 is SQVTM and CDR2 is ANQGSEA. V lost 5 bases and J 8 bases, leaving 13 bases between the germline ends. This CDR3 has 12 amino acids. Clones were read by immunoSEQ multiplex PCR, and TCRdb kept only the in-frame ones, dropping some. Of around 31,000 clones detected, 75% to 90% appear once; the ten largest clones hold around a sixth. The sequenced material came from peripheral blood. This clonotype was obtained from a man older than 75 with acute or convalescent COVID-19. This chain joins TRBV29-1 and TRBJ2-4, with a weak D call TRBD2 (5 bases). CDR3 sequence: CSVTGNPDIQYF. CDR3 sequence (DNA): TGCAGCGTTACGGGGAACCCGGACATTCAGTACTTC.